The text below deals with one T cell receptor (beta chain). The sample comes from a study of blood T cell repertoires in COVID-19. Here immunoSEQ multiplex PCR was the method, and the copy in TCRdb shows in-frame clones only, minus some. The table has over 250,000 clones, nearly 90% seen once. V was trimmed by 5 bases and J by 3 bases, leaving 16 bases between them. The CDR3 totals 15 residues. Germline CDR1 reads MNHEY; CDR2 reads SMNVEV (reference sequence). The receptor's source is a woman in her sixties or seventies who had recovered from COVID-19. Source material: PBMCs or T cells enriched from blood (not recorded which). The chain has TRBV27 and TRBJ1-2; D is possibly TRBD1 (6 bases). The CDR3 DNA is TGTGCCAGCAGTAAAACAGGGTATAATGACTATGGCTACACCTTC. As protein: CASSKTGYNDYGYTF.